What follows are 18 T cell receptor beta chains derived from one specimen sequenced in a study of blood T cell repertoires in COVID-19. Generated by immunoSEQ multiplex PCR, the TCRdb table keeps only in-frame clones and is missing some. Among roughly 200,000 clones listed, 85% were seen once. The sample taken for sequencing was PBMCs or T cells enriched from blood (not recorded which). The receptors derive from a man aged 35 to 55 who had recovered from COVID-19.

V usage is TRBV29-1 and J usage is TRBJ2-3, with 7 bases aligning to TRBD2. J gave up 0 bases and V 6 bases, and 6 bases lay outside the gene matches. Germline lookup yields CDR1 SQVTM and CDR2 ANQGSEA. CDR3 length: 14 amino acids. The CDR3 DNA is TGCAGCGTGGCCCGGGACTATAGCACAGATACGCAGTATTTT. This sequence encodes CSVARDYSTDTQYF.

The rearrangement joins TRBV15 to TRBJ1-2; D is unresolved. Trimming shortened V by 0 bases and J by 10 bases, and 9 bases separated the two germline ends. CDR1 is LNHNV and CDR2 is YYDKDF in the germline V gene (reference sequence). This CDR3 is 12 amino acids long. The DNA of the CDR3 is TGTGCCACCAGCAGAGATCGGGTCGCCTACACCTTC. It specifies CATSRDRVAYTF.

The chain couples TRBV18 to TRBJ1-1; TRBD1 is a possible D gene (5 bases). With 3 bases removed from V and 6 bases from J, the gap between germline ends came to 11 bases. This CDR3 contains 13 residues. Germline V lookup: CDR1 KGHSH, CDR2 LQKENI. The DNA for the CDR3 is TGTGCCAGCTCACCCACAGGTACCTCTGAAGCTTTCTTT. It translates to CASSPTGTSEAFF. Full variable domain (remainder filled in from reference TRBV18 and TRBJ1-1): NAGVMQNPRHLVRRRGQEARLRCSPMKGHSHVYWYRQLPEEGLKFMVYLQKENIIDESGMPKERFSAEFPKEGPSILRIQQVVRGDSAAYFCASSPTGTSEAFFGQGTRLTVV.

This chain connects TRBV19 to TRBJ1-2, with 7 positions matching TRBD1. The ends lost 3 bases at V and 4 bases at J; junction bases unmatched: 2. The CDR3 spans 13 residues. Germline assignment: CDR1 LNHDA and CDR2 SQIVND (reference sequence). CDR3 sequence reads: CASSMGQSYGYTF. The DNA for the CDR3 is TGTGCCAGTAGTATGGGACAGAGCTATGGCTACACCTTC.

The V gene is TRBV19, the J gene TRBJ1-5, with a tentative D call TRBD1 (5 bases). Germline loops: CDR1 LNHDA, CDR2 SQIVND (reference sequence). Trimming shortened V by 4 bases and J by 0 bases, and 19 bases separated the two germline ends. CDR3 length: 18 amino acids. CDR3 DNA: TGTGCCAGTAGTACCCCAACCGGGACTCCTTCTAGCAATCAGCCCCAGCATTTT. Its protein is CASSTPTGTPSSNQPQHF.

This rearrangement joins TRBV5-1 to TRBJ2-5; 11 bases are shared with TRBD2. The CDR3 spans 16 residues. Trimming took 2 bases from V and 0 from J; bases not matched to a gene: 3. The germline gives CDR1 SGHRS, CDR2 YFSETQ. The chain's CDR3 is CASSFLAGGNQETQYF. The DNA for the CDR3 is TGCGCCAGCAGCTTTTTAGCGGGAGGGAACCAAGAGACCCAGTACTTC.

This clone was seen only once. The genes are TRBV27 and TRBJ2-2; 11 bases are a match to TRBD2. Germline V gene sequence: CDR1 MNHEY, CDR2 SMNVEV (reference sequence). CDR3 size: 15 residues. The V and J ends lost 5 bases and 5 bases, in that order; junction bases with no gene match: 4. CDR3 in amino acids: CASSTSGSATGELFF. In DNA form, the CDR3 reads TGTGCCAGCAGTACTAGCGGGAGTGCAACCGGGGAGCTGTTTTTT.

The rearrangement links TRBV2 to TRBJ2-3, with D possibly matching TRBD2 (5 bases). The length of the CDR3 is 15 residues. Germline values: CDR1 SNHLY, CDR2 FYNNEI. Deletions cut 1 base from V and 3 bases from J, with 11 bases between. Here the CDR3 DNA reads TGTGCCAGCAGTGAAGGTGGGAGTTTAACAGATACGCAGTATTTT. It specifies CASSEGGSLTDTQYF.

The chain recombines TRBV18 with TRBJ1-5; D perhaps matches TRBD1 (5 bases). This CDR3 is 17 amino acids long. Trimming removed 2 bases at V and 2 bases at J, with 16 bases between. In germline, CDR1 is KGHSH, CDR2 LQKENI. CDR3 sequence (DNA): TGTGCCAGCTCACCAGCCGGGAGGGGCGCGGGCAATCAGCCCCAGCATTTT. It is translated as CASSPAGRGAGNQPQHF.

The rearrangement uses TRBV2 and TRBJ2-2, with TRBD2 matching over 8 bases. The J segment lost 5 bases and the V segment lost 2 bases, leaving 4 bases of the junction unmatched. Germline V gene sequence: CDR1 SNHLY, CDR2 FYNNEI. The CDR3 covers 15 residues. The CDR3 is CASSEFPGGTGELFF. In DNA, the CDR3 is TGTGCCAGCAGTGAATTCCCGGGAGGGACCGGGGAGCTGTTTTTT.

This chain connects TRBV5-4 to TRBJ2-7; 7 bases are a match to TRBD1. The CDR3 consists of 13 residues. Losses at the gene ends were 4 bases for V and 7 bases for J; bases not matched to a gene: 8. The germline V gene encodes CDR1 SGHNT and CDR2 YYREEE (reference sequence). The CDR3 DNA reads TGTGCCAGCAGCCAGCTCACAGGGGAGGAGCAGTACTTC. Translation gives CASSQLTGEEQYF.

A single count supports this clone. The chain combines TRBV14 with TRBJ2-3, with 7 bases fitting TRBD2. Germline CDR1 is SGHDN and CDR2 is FVKESK. Trimming at V came to 1 base and at J to 1 base, leaving 2 bases not matched to a gene. The CDR3 length is 15 residues. Written as DNA, the CDR3 is TGTGCCAGCAGCCAAGGTACTAGCGGCACAGATACGCAGTATTTT. Translating gives CASSQGTSGTDTQYF. The entire variable domain, with the rest obtained from reference TRBV14 and TRBJ2-3, is as follows: EAGVTQFPSHSVIEKGQTVTLRCDPISGHDNLYWYRRVMGKEIKFLLHFVKESKQDESGMPNNRFLAERTGGTYSTLKVQPAELEDSGVYFCASSQGTSGTDTQYFGPGTRLTVL.

This chain links TRBV4-1 with TRBJ1-4; tentative D call: TRBD1 (5 bases). CDR1 is MGHRA, CDR2 YSYEKL, per germline. V lost 3 bases, J lost 8 bases, and 10 bases lay in between. The CDR3 is 13 amino acids. Here the CDR3 reads CASSQGGLEKLFF. CDR3 coding DNA: TGCGCCAGCAGCCAGGGGGGTTTAGAAAAACTGTTTTTT.

The chain combines TRBV12-3 or TRBV12-4 with TRBJ2-7; D unclear. CDR3 size: 12 residues. Deletions cut 6 bases from V and 4 bases from J, with 10 bases between. CDR3 residues: CASSYLRYEQYF. DNA of the CDR3: TGTGCCAGCAGCTACCTCAGGTACGAGCAGTACTTC.

This clone was seen a few times. The chain uses TRBV2 and TRBJ1-2; D remains unclear. V was trimmed by 7 bases and J by 8 bases, leaving 14 bases between them. CDR1 and CDR2 from the germline V gene are SNHLY and FYNNEI. The CDR3 covers 12 residues. The CDR3: CASTTWRRGYTF. CDR3 DNA sequence: TGTGCCAGCACGACATGGCGTCGGGGCTACACCTTC.

The V and J genes are TRBV28 and TRBJ2-2; D uncertain. The CDR3 has 14 residues. The germline CDR1 and CDR2 sequences are MDHEN and SYDVKM. Trimming shortened V by 5 bases and J by 0 bases, and 7 bases separated the two germline ends. The CDR3 DNA reads as TGTGCCAGCAGTCTCCACTCGAACACCGGGGAGCTGTTTTTT. Amino acid sequence: CASSLHSNTGELFF.

This clone was recorded at least ten times. The V and J genes are TRBV5-1 and TRBJ2-7; 7 bases are a match to TRBD1. This CDR3 contains 12 residues. V lost 0 bases, J lost 6 bases, and 0 bases stayed unmatched. Germline lookup yields CDR1 SGHRS and CDR2 YFSETQ. CDR3 DNA: TGCGCCAGCAGCTTGGGACAGGGCGAGCAGTACTTC. Its protein product is CASSLGQGEQYF.

This clone is a singleton in its sample. The chain recombines TRBV10-3 with TRBJ2-2; a weak D match, TRBD2 (7 bases). Germline V lookup: CDR1 ENHRY, CDR2 SYGVKD. The CDR3 has 15 residues. The V end lost 3 bases, the J end lost 3 bases, and 11 bases lay between the germline ends. The chain's CDR3 is CAISDGGPDTGELFF. The CDR3 nucleotides are TGTGCCATCAGTGACGGGGGGCCGGACACCGGGGAGCTGTTTTTT.